One and the same sample provided the 15 T cell receptor beta chains below, sequenced in a study of T cells after yellow fever vaccination. TCRdb itself ran the 5' RACE reads through MiXCR, one entry per CDR3 protein. The sample has 120,000 or so distinct CDR3 sequences, more than 5.5% seen once. The sequenced sample was CD4+ T cells sorted from PBMCs, obtained about 49 days after the first yellow fever vaccination. These receptors were obtained from a man younger than 30 who received the YFV17D yellow fever vaccine.

This clonotype came up many times. The genes are TRBV7-2 and TRBJ2-5; D may be TRBD2 (5 bases). In germline, CDR1 is SGHTA, CDR2 FQGNSA. The CDR3 length is 12 residues. The V and J ends lost 4 bases and 6 bases respectively, with 9 bases between them. In nucleotides, the CDR3 is TGTGCCAGCAGCTCTAGCAGGCAGACCCAGTACTTC. Its protein is CASSSSRQTQYF.

In the case of this clonotype: A read error may explain this, as a much larger clone is one base away. The rearrangement joins TRBV15 to TRBJ1-2; D not certain. This CDR3 comprises 13 residues. Trimming took off 0 bases at V and 7 bases at J, with 9 bases between the two ends. CDR1 and CDR2 (germline): LNHNV, YYDKDF (reference sequence). DNA for the CDR3: TGTGCCACCAGCAGAGACAAGGGCTGTGGCTACACCTTC. It yields the protein CATSRDKGCGYTF. The full variable domain, with the rest looked up from reference TRBV15 and TRBJ1-2, is DAMVIQNPRYQVTQFGKPVTLSCSQTLNHNVMYWYQQKSSQAPKLLFHYYDKDFNNEADTPDNFQSRRPNTSFCFLDIRSPGLGDTAMYLCATSRDKGCGYTFGSGTRLTVV.

This clonotype was observed many times. The V and J genes are TRBV29-1 and TRBJ2-1; possible D gene TRBD1, 5 bases. V lost 4 bases and J 3 bases, leaving 10 bases between the germline ends. The germline V gene encodes CDR1 SQVTM and CDR2 ANQGSEA. The CDR3 is 13 residues long. CDR3 loop: CSVAQGFYNEQFF. Written as DNA, the CDR3 is TGCAGCGTTGCTCAGGGATTCTACAATGAGCAGTTCTTC.

There are many counts of this clonotype. The rearrangement uses TRBV7-8 and TRBJ1-5; 7 positions agree with TRBD1. The length of the CDR3 is 17 residues. With V trimmed by 0 bases and J by 2 bases, 7 bases remained unmatched. Germline-derived CDR1 and CDR2 are SGHVS and FQNEAQ. In DNA, the CDR3 is TGTGCCAGCAGCTTAGCGCATACAGGGGAGGGCAATCAGCCCCAGCATTTT. This codes for CASSLAHTGEGNQPQHF.

Of note for this clonotype: A single base separates this from a much larger clone, so it may be a read error. This sequence joins TRBV7-2 and TRBJ1-1; no clear D. CDR1 is SGHTA and CDR2 is FQGNSA in the germline V gene. The CDR3 consists of 13 residues. The CDR3 coding sequence is TGTGCCAGCTGCTTAGCGATGGACACTGAAGCTTTCTTT. It is translated as CASCLAMDTEAFF.

This clonotype has a count of ten or more. The rearrangement joins TRBV3-1 to TRBJ1-1, with no clear D. Germline V gene lookup returns CDR1 LGHDT and CDR2 YNNKEL (reference sequence). This CDR3 is 13 amino acids long. Deletions cut 5 bases from V and 8 bases from J, with 15 bases between. The CDR3 here is CASSKNDQLEAFF. The DNA of the CDR3 is TGTGCCAGCAGCAAAAATGATCAGCTCGAAGCTTTCTTT.

This clonotype was seen ten or more times. The rearrangement uses TRBV4-3 and TRBJ2-1; D not certain. This CDR3 region has 13 residues. V shed 0 bases and J shed 5 bases, with 5 bases lying between them. Germline CDR1 LGHNA, CDR2 YSLEER. DNA of the CDR3: TGCGCCAGCAGCCAAGAGACAAACAATGAGCAGTTCTTC. Amino acids: CASSQETNNEQFF.

This clonotype was found many times. This chain links TRBV28 with TRBJ1-2; D not certain. This CDR3 has 15 residues. V lost 6 bases to trimming and J lost 7 bases, with 21 bases between them. Germline V gene data show CDR1 as MDHEN and CDR2 as SYDVKM. As DNA, the CDR3 is TGTGCCAGCAGCCTTCCCCGTATGTCTTTCGTTGGCTACACCTTC. The encoded protein is CASSLPRMSFVGYTF.

Only a few counts were recorded for this clonotype. This sequence joins TRBV5-1 and TRBJ1-6; TRBD1 matches at 9 bases. Trimming removed 6 bases from V and 5 bases from J; junction bases left unmatched: 9. Germline V gene data show CDR1 as SGHRS and CDR2 as YFSETQ. This CDR3 spans 16 amino acids. CDR3 loop: CASTLTGTGNNSPLHF. The CDR3 DNA follows: TGCGCCAGCACCTTAACCGGGACAGGGAATAATTCACCCCTCCACTTT. The whole variable domain, remainder taken from reference TRBV5-1 and TRBJ1-6, is KAGVTQTPRYLIKTRGQQVTLSCSPISGHRSVSWYQQTPGQGLQFLFEYFSETQRNKGNFPGRFSGRQFSNSRSEMNVSTLELGDSALYLCASTLTGTGNNSPLHFGNGTRLTVT.

This clonotype was observed at least ten times. The rearrangement joins TRBV27 to TRBJ2-1; no clear D. The V end was cut by 5 bases, the J end by 6 bases, with 11 bases between. CDR3 length: 13 amino acids. CDR1 is MNHEY and CDR2 is SMNVEV in the germline V gene (reference sequence). As DNA, the CDR3 is TGTGCCAGCAGTAAGCCGGGCCTCAATGAGCAGTTCTTC. Translation: CASSKPGLNEQFF.

The V and J genes are TRBV7-2 and TRBJ2-7, with unresolved D. Trimming shortened V by 4 bases and J by 3 bases, and 10 bases separated the two germline ends. The germline V gene encodes CDR1 SGHTA and CDR2 FQGNSA. CDR3 length equals 13 residues. CDR3 protein: CASSSGVNYEQYF. As DNA, the CDR3 is TGTGCCAGCAGCTCCGGAGTAAACTACGAGCAGTACTTC.

This clonotype was picked up many times. This chain uses TRBV5-6 with TRBJ2-7, with TRBD2 identical over 8 bases. The CDR3 has 19 amino acids. The V segment lost 0 bases and the J segment 0 bases; nucleotides outside the gene matches: 14. Germline V gene lookup returns CDR1 SGHDT and CDR2 YYEEEE. CDR3 nucleotide sequence: TGTGCCAGCAGCTTGGCCAGTTCCAGCGGGGGTTACAGCTCCTACGAGCAGTACGTC. It specifies CASSLASSSGGYSSYEQYV.

In this sample, this clonotype turned up many times. The V and J genes are TRBV5-4 and TRBJ2-1; 10 bases are shared with TRBD2. CDR1 and CDR2 (germline): SGHNT, YYREEE (reference sequence). The CDR3 extends over 16 amino acids. V was clipped by 4 bases and J by 10 bases; unmatched bases: 14. As DNA, the CDR3 is TGTGCCAGCAGCCGAACTAGCGGGACGTACCACAGGGAGCAGTTCTTC. Protein: CASSRTSGTYHREQFF.

This clonotype was counted at least ten times. The rearrangement joins TRBV5-1 to TRBJ1-4; D may be TRBD1 (5 bases). Germline lookup yields CDR1 SGHRS and CDR2 YFSETQ. With 7 bases removed from V and 10 bases from J, the gap between germline ends came to 17 bases. The CDR3 is made up of 13 amino acids. The DNA for the CDR3 is TGCGCCAGCGCCTCTCCTCCTCAGGGAAAACTGTTTTTT. This gives the protein CASASPPQGKLFF. The full variable domain, completed using reference TRBV5-1 and TRBJ1-4, is KAGVTQTPRYLIKTRGQQVTLSCSPISGHRSVSWYQQTPGQGLQFLFEYFSETQRNKGNFPGRFSGRQFSNSRSEMNVSTLELGDSALYLCASASPPQGKLFFGSGTQLSVL.

This clonotype came up many times. The genes are TRBV5-1 and TRBJ2-1; no definite D call. The CDR3 sequence is 13 residues long. V shed 0 bases and J shed 5 bases, with 6 bases lying between them. Germline CDR1 and CDR2: SGHRS and YFSETQ. Here the CDR3 DNA reads TGCGCCAGCAGCTTGGGGTCAGACAATGAGCAGTTCTTC. This codes for CASSLGSDNEQFF. Full variable domain (remainder filled in from reference TRBV5-1 and TRBJ2-1): KAGVTQTPRYLIKTRGQQVTLSCSPISGHRSVSWYQQTPGQGLQFLFEYFSETQRNKGNFPGRFSGRQFSNSRSEMNVSTLELGDSALYLCASSLGSDNEQFFGPGTRLTVL.